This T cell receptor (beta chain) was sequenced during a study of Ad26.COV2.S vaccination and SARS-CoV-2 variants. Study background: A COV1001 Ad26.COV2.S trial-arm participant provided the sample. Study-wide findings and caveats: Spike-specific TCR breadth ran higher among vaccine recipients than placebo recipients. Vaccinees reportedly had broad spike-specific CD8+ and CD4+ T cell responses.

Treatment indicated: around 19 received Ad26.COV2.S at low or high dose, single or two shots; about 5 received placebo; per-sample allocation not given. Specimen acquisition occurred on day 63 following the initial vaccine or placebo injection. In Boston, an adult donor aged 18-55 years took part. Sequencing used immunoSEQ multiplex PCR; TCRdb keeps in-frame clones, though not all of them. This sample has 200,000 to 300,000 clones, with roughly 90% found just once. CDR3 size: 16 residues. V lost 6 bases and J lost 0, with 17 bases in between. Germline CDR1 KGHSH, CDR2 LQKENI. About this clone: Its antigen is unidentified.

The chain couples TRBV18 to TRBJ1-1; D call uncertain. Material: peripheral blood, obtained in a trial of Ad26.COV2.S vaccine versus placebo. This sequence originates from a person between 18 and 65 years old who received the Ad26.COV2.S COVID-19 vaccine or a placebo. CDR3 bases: TGTGCCAGCTCCCCCATATCCCACCAAATGAACACTGAAGCTTTCTTT. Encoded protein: CASSPISHQMNTEAFF.